This record concerns one T cell receptor (beta chain) sequence. These data come from a study of technical replicates of blood from a handful of donors. This table comes from immunoSEQ multiplex PCR, and its TCRdb copy is limited to in-frame clones, with some not included. The sample lists about 72,000 clones, roughly 92% occurring once. Trimming took 6 bases from V and 3 from J; bases not matched to a gene: 5. The CDR3 spans 14 residues. Germline assignment: CDR1 MNHEY and CDR2 SMNVEV (reference sequence). The rearrangement joins TRBV27 to TRBJ1-3; 7 bases line up with TRBD1. Sequencing input: T cells isolated from PBMCs. The TCR originated in a human donor in good health. The CDR3 loop is CASRLQGSGNTIYF. The CDR3 nucleotides read TGTGCCAGCAGGTTACAGGGGAGTGGAAACACCATATATTTT.